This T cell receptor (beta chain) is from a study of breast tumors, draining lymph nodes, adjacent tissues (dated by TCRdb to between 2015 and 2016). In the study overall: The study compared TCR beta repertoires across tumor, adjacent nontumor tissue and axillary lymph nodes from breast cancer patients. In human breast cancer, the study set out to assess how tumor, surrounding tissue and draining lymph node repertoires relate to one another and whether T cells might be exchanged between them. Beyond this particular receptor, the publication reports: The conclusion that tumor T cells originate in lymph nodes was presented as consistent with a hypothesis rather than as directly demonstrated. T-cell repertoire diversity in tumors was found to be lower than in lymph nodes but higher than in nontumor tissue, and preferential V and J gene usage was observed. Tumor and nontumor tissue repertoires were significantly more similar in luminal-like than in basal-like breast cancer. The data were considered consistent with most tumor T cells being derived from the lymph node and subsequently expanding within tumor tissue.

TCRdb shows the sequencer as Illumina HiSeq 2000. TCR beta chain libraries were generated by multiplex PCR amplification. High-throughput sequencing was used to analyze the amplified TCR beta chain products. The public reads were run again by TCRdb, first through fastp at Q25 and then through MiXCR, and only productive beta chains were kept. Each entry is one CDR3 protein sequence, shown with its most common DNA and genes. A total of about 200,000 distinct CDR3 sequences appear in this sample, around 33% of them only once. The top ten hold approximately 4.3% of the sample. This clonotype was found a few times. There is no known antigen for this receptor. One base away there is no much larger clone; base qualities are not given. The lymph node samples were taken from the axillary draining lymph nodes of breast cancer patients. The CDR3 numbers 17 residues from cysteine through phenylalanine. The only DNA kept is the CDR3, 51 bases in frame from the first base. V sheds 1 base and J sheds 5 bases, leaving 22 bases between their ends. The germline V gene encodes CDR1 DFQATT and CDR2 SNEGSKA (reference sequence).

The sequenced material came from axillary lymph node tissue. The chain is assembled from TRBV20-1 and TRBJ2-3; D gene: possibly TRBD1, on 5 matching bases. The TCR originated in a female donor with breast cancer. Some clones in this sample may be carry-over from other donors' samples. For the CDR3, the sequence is CSARGGTTGRFVDTQYF. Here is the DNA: TGCAGTGCTAGAGGGGGCACGACGGGTCGATTCGTAGATACGCAGTATTTT.